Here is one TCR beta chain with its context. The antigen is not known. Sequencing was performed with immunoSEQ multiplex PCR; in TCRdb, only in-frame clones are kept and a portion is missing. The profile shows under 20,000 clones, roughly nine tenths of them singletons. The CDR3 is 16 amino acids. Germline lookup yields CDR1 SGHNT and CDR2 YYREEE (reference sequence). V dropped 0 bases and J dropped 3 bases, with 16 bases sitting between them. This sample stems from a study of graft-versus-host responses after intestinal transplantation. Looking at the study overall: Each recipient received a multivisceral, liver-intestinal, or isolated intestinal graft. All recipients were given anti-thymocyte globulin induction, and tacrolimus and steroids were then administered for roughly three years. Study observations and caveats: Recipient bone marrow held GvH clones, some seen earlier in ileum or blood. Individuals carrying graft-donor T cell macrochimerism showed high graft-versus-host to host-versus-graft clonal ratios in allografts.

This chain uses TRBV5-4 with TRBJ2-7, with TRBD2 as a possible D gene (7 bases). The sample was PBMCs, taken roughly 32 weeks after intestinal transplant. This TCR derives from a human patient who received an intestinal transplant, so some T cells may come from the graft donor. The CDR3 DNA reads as TGTGCCAGCAGCTTGGGAACTAGGGGAGGGGGCTACGAGCAGTACTTC. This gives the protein CASSLGTRGGGYEQYF.